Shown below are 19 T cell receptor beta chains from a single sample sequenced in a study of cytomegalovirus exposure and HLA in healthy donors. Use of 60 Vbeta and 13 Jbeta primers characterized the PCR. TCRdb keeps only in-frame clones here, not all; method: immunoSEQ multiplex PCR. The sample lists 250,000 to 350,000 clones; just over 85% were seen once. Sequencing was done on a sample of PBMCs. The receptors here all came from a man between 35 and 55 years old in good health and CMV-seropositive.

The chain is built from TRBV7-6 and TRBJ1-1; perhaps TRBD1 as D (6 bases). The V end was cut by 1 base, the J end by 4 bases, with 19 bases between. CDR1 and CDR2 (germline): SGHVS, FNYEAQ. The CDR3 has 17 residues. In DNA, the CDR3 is TGTGCCAGCAGCTTAGTTAGTCCCAGGGGACGGAGCACTGAAGCTTTCTTT. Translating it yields CASSLVSPRGRSTEAFF.

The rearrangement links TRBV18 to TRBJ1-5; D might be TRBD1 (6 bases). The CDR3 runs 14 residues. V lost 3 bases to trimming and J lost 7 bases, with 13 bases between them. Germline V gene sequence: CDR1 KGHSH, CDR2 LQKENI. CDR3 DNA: TGTGCCAGCTCACCGGTAGGGGGGGCCCAGCCCCAGCATTTT. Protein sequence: CASSPVGGAQPQHF.

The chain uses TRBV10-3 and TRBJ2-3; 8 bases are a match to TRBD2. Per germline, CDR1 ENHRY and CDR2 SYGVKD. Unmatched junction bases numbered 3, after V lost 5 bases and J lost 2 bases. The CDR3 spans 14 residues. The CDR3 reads CAISPAGVTDTQYF. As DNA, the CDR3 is TGTGCCATCAGTCCAGCGGGAGTCACAGATACGCAGTATTTT.

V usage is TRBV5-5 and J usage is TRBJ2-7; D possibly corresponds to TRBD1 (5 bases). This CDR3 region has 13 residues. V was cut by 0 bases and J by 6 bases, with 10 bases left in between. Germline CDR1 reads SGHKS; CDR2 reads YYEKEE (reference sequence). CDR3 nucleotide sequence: TGTGCCAGCAGCTTGGTCCAGGGCTCCGAGCAGTACTTC. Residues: CASSLVQGSEQYF.

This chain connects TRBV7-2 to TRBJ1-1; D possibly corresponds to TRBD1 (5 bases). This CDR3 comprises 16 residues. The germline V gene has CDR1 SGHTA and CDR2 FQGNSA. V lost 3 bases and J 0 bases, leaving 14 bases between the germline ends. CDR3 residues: CASSFMKTAVNTEAFF. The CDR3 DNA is TGTGCCAGCAGCTTTATGAAGACAGCAGTGAACACTGAAGCTTTCTTT.

The CDR3 bases are TGCGCCAGCAGCCCAAGACAGGGCGCCTATGGCTACACCTTC. It yields the protein CASSPRQGAYGYTF. The chain joins TRBV5-1 to TRBJ1-2, with 7 bases identical to TRBD1. This CDR3 contains 14 residues. Germline V gives CDR1 SGHRS, CDR2 YFSETQ. The ends lost 4 bases at V and 4 bases at J; junction bases unmatched: 7.

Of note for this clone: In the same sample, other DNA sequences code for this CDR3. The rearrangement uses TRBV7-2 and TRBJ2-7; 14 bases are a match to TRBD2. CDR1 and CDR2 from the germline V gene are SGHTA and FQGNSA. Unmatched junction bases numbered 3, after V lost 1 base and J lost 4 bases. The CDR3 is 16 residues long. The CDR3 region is CASSLGGTSGRYEQYF. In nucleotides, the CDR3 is TGTGCCAGCAGCTTAGGGGGGACTAGCGGGAGATACGAGCAGTACTTC. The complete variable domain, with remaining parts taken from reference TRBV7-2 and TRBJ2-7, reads GAGVSQSPSNKVTEKGKDVELRCDPISGHTALYWYRQSLGQGLEFLIYFQGNSAPDKSGLPSDRFSAERTGGSVSTLTIQRTQQEDSAVYLCASSLGGTSGRYEQYFGPGTRLTVT.

CDR3: CASSPGQGHNEQFF. CDR3 DNA sequence: TGTGCCAGCAGCCCCGGACAGGGCCACAATGAGCAGTTCTTC. V gene TRBV7-9 combines with J gene TRBJ2-1; 8 bases are shared with TRBD1. Germline V gene sequence: CDR1 SEHNR, CDR2 FQNEAQ (reference sequence). After removal of 5 bases from V and 5 bases from J, the junction contained 5 bases not matched to a gene. The CDR3 is 14 residues long.

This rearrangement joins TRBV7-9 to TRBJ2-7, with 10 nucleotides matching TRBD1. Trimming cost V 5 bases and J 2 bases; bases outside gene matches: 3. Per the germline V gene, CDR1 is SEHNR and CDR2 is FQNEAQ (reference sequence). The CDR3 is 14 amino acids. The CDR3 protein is CASSGTGAAYEQYF. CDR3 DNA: TGTGCCAGCAGCGGGACAGGGGCTGCCTACGAGCAGTACTTC.

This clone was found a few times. In DNA, the CDR3 is TGCGCCAGCAGCCATCTAGACAGCGTAAACACTGAAGCTTTCTTT. Its translation is CASSHLDSVNTEAFF. The rearrangement links TRBV4-1 to TRBJ1-1, with a weak D call TRBD1 (5 bases). Germline loops: CDR1 MGHRA, CDR2 YSYEKL. The CDR3 spans 15 residues. V lost 3 bases to trimming and J lost 2 bases, with 13 bases between them.

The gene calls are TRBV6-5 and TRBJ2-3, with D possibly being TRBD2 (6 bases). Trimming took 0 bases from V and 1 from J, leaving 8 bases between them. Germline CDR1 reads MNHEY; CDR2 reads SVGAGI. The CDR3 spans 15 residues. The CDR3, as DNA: TGTGCCAGCAGTTACTCGCGGGGTGGCACAGATACGCAGTATTTT. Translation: CASSYSRGGTDTQYF.

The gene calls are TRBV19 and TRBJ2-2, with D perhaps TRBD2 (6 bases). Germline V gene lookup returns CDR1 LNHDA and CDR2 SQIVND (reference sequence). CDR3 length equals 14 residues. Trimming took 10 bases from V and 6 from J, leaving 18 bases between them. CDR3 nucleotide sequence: TGTGCCATCATGGGGACTTCTTCCGCCGGGGAGCTGTTTTTT. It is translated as CAIMGTSSAGELFF.

The DNA of the CDR3 is TGTGCCAGCAGTTACTCTGCATTGGAGGGCAATGAGCAGTTCTTC. Translation gives CASSYSALEGNEQFF. V is TRBV6-6 and J is TRBJ2-1, with D tentatively TRBD2 (6 bases). Germline loops: CDR1 MNHNY, CDR2 SVGAGI (reference sequence). Trimming pared 0 bases from V and 6 bases from J, leaving 12 bases between. The CDR3 covers 15 residues.

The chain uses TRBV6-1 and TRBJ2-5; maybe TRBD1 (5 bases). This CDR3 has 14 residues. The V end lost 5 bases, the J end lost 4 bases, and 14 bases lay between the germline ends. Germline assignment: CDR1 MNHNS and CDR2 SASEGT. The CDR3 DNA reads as TGTGCCAGCAGTCCCCAGGAAACAGGAGAGACCCAGTACTTC. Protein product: CASSPQETGETQYF.

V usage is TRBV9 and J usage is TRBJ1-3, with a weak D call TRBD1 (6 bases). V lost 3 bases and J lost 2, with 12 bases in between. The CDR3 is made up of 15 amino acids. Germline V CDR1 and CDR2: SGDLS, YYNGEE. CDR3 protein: CASSASGGPGNTIYF. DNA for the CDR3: TGTGCCAGCAGCGCCTCCGGGGGGCCTGGAAACACCATATATTTT.

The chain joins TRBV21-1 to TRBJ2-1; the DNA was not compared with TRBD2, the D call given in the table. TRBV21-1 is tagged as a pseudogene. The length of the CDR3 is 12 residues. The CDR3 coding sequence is TGTGCCAGCAGCCGTAAGACTAATGAGCAGTTCTTC. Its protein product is CASSRKTNEQFF.

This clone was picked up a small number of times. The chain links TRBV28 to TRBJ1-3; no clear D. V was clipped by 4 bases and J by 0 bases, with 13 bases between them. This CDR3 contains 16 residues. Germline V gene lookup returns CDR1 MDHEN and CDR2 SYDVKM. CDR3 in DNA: TGTGCCAGCAGTTCGGCAGGCTCGGCCTCTGGAAACACCATATATTTT. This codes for CASSSAGSASGNTIYF. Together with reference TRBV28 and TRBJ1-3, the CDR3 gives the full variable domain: DVKVTQSSRYLVKRTGEKVFLECVQDMDHENMFWYRQDPGLGLRLIYFSYDVKMKEKGDIPEGYSVSREKKERFSLILESASTNQTSMYLCASSSAGSASGNTIYFGEGSWLTVV.

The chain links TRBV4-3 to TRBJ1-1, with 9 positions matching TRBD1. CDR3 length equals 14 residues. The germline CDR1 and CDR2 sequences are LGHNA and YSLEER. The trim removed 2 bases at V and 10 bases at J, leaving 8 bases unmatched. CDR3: CASSQSGTGKGAFF. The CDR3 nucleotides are TGCGCCAGCAGCCAATCTGGGACAGGGAAAGGAGCTTTCTTT.

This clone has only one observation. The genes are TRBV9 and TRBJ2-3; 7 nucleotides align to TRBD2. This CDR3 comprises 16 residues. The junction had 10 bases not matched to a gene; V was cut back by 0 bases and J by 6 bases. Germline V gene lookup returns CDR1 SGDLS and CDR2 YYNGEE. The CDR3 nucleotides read TGTGCCAGCAGCGTAGAGGGCGGGAGCGGTTCGGATACGCAGTATTTT. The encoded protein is CASSVEGGSGSDTQYF.